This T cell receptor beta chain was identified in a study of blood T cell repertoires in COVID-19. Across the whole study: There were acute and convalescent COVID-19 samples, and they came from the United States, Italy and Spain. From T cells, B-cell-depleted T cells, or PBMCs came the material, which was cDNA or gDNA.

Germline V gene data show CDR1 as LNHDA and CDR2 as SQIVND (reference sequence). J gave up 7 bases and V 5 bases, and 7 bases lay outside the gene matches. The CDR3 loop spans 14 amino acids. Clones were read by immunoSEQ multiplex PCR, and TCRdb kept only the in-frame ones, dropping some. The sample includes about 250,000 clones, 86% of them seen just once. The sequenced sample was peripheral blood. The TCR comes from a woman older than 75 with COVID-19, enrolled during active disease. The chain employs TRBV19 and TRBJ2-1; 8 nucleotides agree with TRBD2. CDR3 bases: TGTGCCAGTAGTTCCGGGACTAGTAGAAATGAGCAGTTCTTC. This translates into CASSSGTSRNEQFF.